Each of the 27 T cell receptor beta chains below was sequenced from the same sample in a study of STAT3 mutations in large granular lymphocyte leukemia. Study-wide results and limits: Every T-LGLL patient had at least one immunodominant TCRbeta clonotype.

Profiled with immunoSEQ multiplex PCR; TCRdb holds only in-frame clones, not every one. The table lists 17,000 or so clones, 70% to 90% of them singletons. These receptors have no known antigen. The source material was peripheral blood mononuclear cells. Every receptor here comes from a man between 45 and 60 years old with T-cell large granular lymphocyte leukemia. Some clones in this sample may be carry-over from other donors' samples.

The chain has TRBV18 and TRBJ2-7, with D perhaps assigned TRBD1 or TRBD2 (5 bases each). The CDR3 length is 14 residues. With 3 bases removed from V and 2 bases from J, the gap between germline ends came to 11 bases. Germline CDR1 and CDR2: KGHSH and LQKENI. CDR3 residues: CASSPGPETYEQYF. The CDR3 nucleotides are TGTGCCAGCTCACCGGGACCGGAAACCTACGAGCAGTACTTC.

The CDR3 DNA reads as TGCGCCAGCAGCCGGGCAGGGGTCATGAACACTGAAGCTTTCTTT. It codes for CASSRAGVMNTEAFF. V usage is TRBV5-1 and J usage is TRBJ1-1, with D possibly matching TRBD1 (6 bases). CDR3 length: 15 amino acids. Trimming removed 4 bases from V and 0 bases from J, with 13 bases in between. Looked up from germline, CDR1 is SGHRS and CDR2 is YFSETQ. Full variable domain (remainder filled in from reference TRBV5-1 and TRBJ1-1): KAGVTQTPRYLIKTRGQQVTLSCSPISGHRSVSWYQQTPGQGLQFLFEYFSETQRNKGNFPGRFSGRQFSNSRSEMNVSTLELGDSALYLCASSRAGVMNTEAFFGQGTRLTVV.

The chain joins TRBV5-1 to TRBJ2-5; D uncertain. Deletions cut 5 bases from V and 3 bases from J, with 14 bases between. In germline, CDR1 is SGHRS, CDR2 YFSETQ. The CDR3 has 14 amino acids. CDR3 residues: CASRFSIGEETQYF. CDR3 DNA sequence: TGCGCCAGCAGGTTTTCGATCGGTGAAGAGACCCAGTACTTC.

The chain uses TRBV27 and TRBJ2-5, with D perhaps matching TRBD2 (5 bases). Germline V gene data show CDR1 as MNHEY and CDR2 as SMNVEV (reference sequence). Trimming took 2 bases from V and 7 from J, leaving 11 bases between them. The CDR3 covers 13 residues. CDR3 loop: CASSLEGLTTQYF. The DNA of the CDR3 is TGTGCCAGCAGTTTAGAGGGCTTAACGACCCAGTACTTC.

V and J are TRBV27 and TRBJ1-5; the D gene is possibly TRBD1 (5 bases). This CDR3 has 13 residues. V was trimmed by 10 bases and J by 3 bases, leaving 13 bases between them. Per the germline V gene, CDR1 is MNHEY and CDR2 is SMNVEV (reference sequence). The CDR3 sequence is CAISRGLNQPQHF. Written as DNA, the CDR3 is TGTGCCATCTCTAGGGGTCTCAATCAGCCCCAGCATTTT.

This CDR3 is CASSPGQYF. In DNA form, the CDR3 reads TGTGCCAGCAGCCCTGGGCAGTACTTC. The V call is TRBV11-2, the J call TRBJ2-7; the D is unclear. Trimming removed 5 bases from V and 9 bases from J, with 5 bases in between. Looked up from germline, CDR1 is SGHAT and CDR2 is FQNNGV. CDR3 length: 9 residues.

V is TRBV5-1 and J is TRBJ2-5; tentatively, D is TRBD1 (5 bases). The CDR3 has 15 amino acids. Trimming pared 7 bases from V and 3 bases from J, leaving 19 bases between. Germline CDR1 is SGHRS and CDR2 is YFSETQ. The CDR3 region has the DNA TGCGCCAGCTGTGGGGCCCGGGTAAACAAAGAGACCCAGTACTTC. Translation: CASCGARVNKETQYF.

The chain couples TRBV5-6 to TRBJ1-3, with D possibly TRBD1 on 5 matching bases. This CDR3 region has 14 residues. Germline values: CDR1 SGHDT, CDR2 YYEEEE. V was pared by 4 bases and J by 4 bases, with 12 bases between. The CDR3 nucleotides are TGTGCCAGCAGCCCCCTGGGGGTCGGAAACACCATATATTTT. As protein: CASSPLGVGNTIYF.

This chain connects TRBV7-3 to TRBJ2-5; 7 positions agree with TRBD2. CDR1 is SGHTA and CDR2 is FQGTGA in the germline V gene. This CDR3 spans 15 amino acids. Trimming at V came to 3 bases and at J to 1 base, leaving 5 bases not matched to a gene. CDR3 coding DNA: TGTGCCAGCAGCTTTGACGGGGGGTCCCAAGAGACCCAGTACTTC. Amino acid sequence: CASSFDGGSQETQYF.

The V and J genes are TRBV4-1 and TRBJ2-7, with 7 nucleotides matching TRBD2. The V and J ends lost 1 base and 4 bases, in that order; junction bases with no gene match: 7. Germline loops: CDR1 MGHRA, CDR2 YSYEKL. This CDR3 spans 15 amino acids. In nucleotides, the CDR3 is TGCGCCAGCAGCCAAGCCATAATCGGGGGGTACGAGCAGTACTTC. Translated: CASSQAIIGGYEQYF.

The V gene is TRBV6-4, the J gene TRBJ2-6; 7 nucleotides agree with TRBD1. The CDR3 covers 18 residues. Trimming at V came to 2 bases and at J to 0 bases, leaving 7 bases not matched to a gene. Per the germline V gene, CDR1 is MRHNA and CDR2 is SNTAGT. CDR3 amino acids: CASSDEYRGPSGANVLTF. CDR3 sequence (DNA): TGTGCCAGCAGTGACGAGTACAGGGGTCCCTCTGGGGCCAACGTCCTGACTTTC.

The rearrangement joins TRBV6-5 to TRBJ1-5, with D possibly matching TRBD1 (5 bases). Trimming removed 0 bases at V and 15 bases at J, with 15 bases between. The CDR3 spans 13 residues. From germline, CDR1 is MNHEY and CDR2 SVGAGI. The CDR3 coding sequence is TGTGCCAGCAGTTACTCGATGGGACGGCCACGGCATTTT. Residues: CASSYSMGRPRHF.

In its sample, this clone was seen once. This chain uses TRBV6-5 with TRBJ2-3, with TRBD2 identical over 9 bases. The CDR3 totals 16 residues. Germline V gene sequence: CDR1 MNHEY, CDR2 SVGAGI. V lost 0 bases to trimming and J lost 4 bases; unmatched junction nucleotides: 5. CDR3 bases: TGTGCCAGCAGTTACTCGCCGCGGGGGGGTCCAGATACGCAGTATTTT. Translated, it gives CASSYSPRGGPDTQYF.

This chain connects TRBV9 to TRBJ2-5; the match to TRBD2 covers 8 bases. This CDR3 contains 15 residues. Germline loops: CDR1 SGDLS, CDR2 YYNGEE. With V trimmed by 0 bases and J by 6 bases, 7 bases remained unmatched. The CDR3 nucleotides are TGTGCCAGCAGCGTAGCGGCTAGCGGGTTGCAGACCCAGTACTTC. This codes for CASSVAASGLQTQYF.

The rearrangement uses TRBV11-3 and TRBJ2-7; maybe TRBD1 (6 bases). The length of the CDR3 is 12 residues. CDR1 is SGHNT and CDR2 is YENEEA in the germline V gene. V dropped 5 bases and J dropped 5 bases, with 10 bases sitting between them. CDR3 loop: CASSRGGHEQYF. CDR3 coding DNA: TGTGCCAGCAGCCGTGGGGGCCACGAGCAGTACTTC.

The chain has TRBV18 and TRBJ2-7, with D possibly being TRBD1 (6 bases). The CDR3 runs to 14 residues. Between the trimmed V and J ends, which lost 0 bases and 5 bases, there was a span of 11 bases. CDR1 and CDR2 (germline): KGHSH, LQKENI. For the CDR3, the DNA is TGTGCCAGCTCACCACCGGCCAGGGGCCACGAGCAGTACTTC. It is translated as CASSPPARGHEQYF.

This chain uses TRBV28 with TRBJ1-2; D call uncertain. This CDR3 is 13 amino acids long. V was shortened by 3 bases and J by 8 bases, with 13 bases between the two germline ends. Per the germline V gene, CDR1 is MDHEN and CDR2 is SYDVKM. CDR3 residues: CASSFGVGRGYTF. DNA of the CDR3: TGTGCCAGCAGTTTCGGGGTGGGAAGGGGCTACACCTTC.

J is TRBJ2-3 and V is TRBV4-2; 12 nucleotides agree with TRBD2. The CDR3 length is 16 residues. J lost 1 base, V lost 1 base, and 0 bases had no gene match. Germline V lookup: CDR1 LGHNA, CDR2 YNFKEQ. Here the CDR3 reads CASSQGLAGGTDTQYF. The DNA for the CDR3 is TGTGCCAGCAGCCAAGGACTAGCGGGGGGCACAGATACGCAGTATTTT.

This clone has a single count. The CDR3 is CASSPGIDSPLHF. For the CDR3, the DNA is TGTGCCAGCTCACCAGGGATTGATTCACCCCTCCACTTT. The V and J genes are TRBV18 and TRBJ1-6; D not certain. CDR3 length equals 13 residues. Germline loops: CDR1 KGHSH, CDR2 LQKENI. Trimming took off 2 bases at V and 8 bases at J, with 7 bases between the two ends.

The V gene is TRBV19, the J gene TRBJ2-7; D is ambiguous. Germline CDR1 reads LNHDA; CDR2 reads SQIVND (reference sequence). The length of the CDR3 is 12 residues. V lost 3 bases, J lost 5 bases, and 8 bases lay in between. CDR3: CASSMFQDEQYF. CDR3 DNA sequence: TGTGCCAGTAGTATGTTTCAGGACGAGCAGTACTTC. The full variable domain, with the rest looked up from reference TRBV19 and TRBJ2-7, is DGGITQSPKYLFRKEGQNVTLSCEQNLNHDAMYWYRQDPGQGLRLIYYSQIVNDFQKGDIAEGYSVSREKKESFPLTVTSAQKNPTAFYLCASSMFQDEQYFGPGTRLTVT.

The V and J genes are TRBV5-4 and TRBJ2-7; unclear D gene. Germline lookup yields CDR1 SGHNT and CDR2 YYREEE (reference sequence). V lost 4 bases, J lost 5 bases, and 13 bases lay in between. The CDR3 covers 13 residues. The CDR3 sequence: CASSPPRRDEQYF. The CDR3 bases are TGTGCCAGCAGCCCCCCCCGACGGGACGAGCAGTACTTC. Looking up the rest from reference TRBV5-4 and TRBJ2-7 gives the full variable domain: ETGVTQSPTHLIKTRGQQVTLRCSSQSGHNTVSWYQQALGQGPQFIFQYYREEENGRGNFPPRFSGLQFPNYSSELNVNALELDDSALYLCASSPPRRDEQYFGPGTRLTVT.

The gene calls are TRBV18 and TRBJ1-5, with D hard to call. CDR1 is KGHSH and CDR2 is LQKENI in the germline V gene. V shed 3 bases and J shed 0 bases, with 15 bases lying between them. The CDR3 totals 17 residues. The CDR3 is CASSPVHPPDSNQPQHF. Written as DNA, the CDR3 is TGTGCCAGCTCACCCGTACATCCTCCAGATAGCAATCAGCCCCAGCATTTT.

The V and J genes are TRBV5-6 and TRBJ2-7, with D possibly matching TRBD2 (6 bases). V lost 4 bases and J 2 bases, leaving 7 bases between the germline ends. CDR1 is SGHDT, CDR2 YYEEEE, per germline. The length of the CDR3 is 12 residues. CDR3 amino acids: CASSAGTYEQYF. In DNA, the CDR3 is TGTGCCAGCAGCGCGGGAACCTACGAGCAGTACTTC. Full variable domain (rest looked up from reference TRBV5-6 and TRBJ2-7): DAGVTQSPTHLIKTRGQQVTLRCSPKSGHDTVSWYQQALGQGPQFIFQYYEEEERQRGNFPDRFSGHQFPNYSSELNVNALLLGDSALYLCASSAGTYEQYFGPGTRLTVT.

The V and J genes are TRBV4-1 and TRBJ1-2; unclear D gene. Trimming took off 0 bases at V and 5 bases at J, with 13 bases between the two ends. There are 15 residues in the CDR3. Germline loops: CDR1 MGHRA, CDR2 YSYEKL. The CDR3 DNA reads as TGCGCCAGCAGCCAAGAAGAGTCTCGAACTTATGGCTACACCTTC. Protein sequence: CASSQEESRTYGYTF.

The chain employs TRBV2 and TRBJ2-7; D is unclear. Germline-derived CDR1 and CDR2 are SNHLY and FYNNEI. CDR3 size: 14 residues. Trimming pared 4 bases from V and 6 bases from J, leaving 16 bases between. The CDR3 region is CASSVNQLVGEQYF. The CDR3 bases are TGTGCCAGCAGTGTTAATCAACTTGTCGGCGAGCAGTACTTC.

The chain employs TRBV18 and TRBJ2-7; no clear D gene. V lost 3 bases to trimming and J lost 3 bases, with 6 bases between them. The V gene's germline CDR1 is KGHSH and CDR2 LQKENI. The CDR3 loop spans 12 amino acids. The CDR3: CASSPDLYEQYF. In DNA, the CDR3 is TGTGCCAGCTCACCCGACCTCTACGAGCAGTACTTC.

In its sample, this clone was seen once. J is TRBJ2-1 and V is TRBV28, with no clear D. Per germline, CDR1 MDHEN and CDR2 SYDVKM. The CDR3 length is 12 residues. Trimming left V 3 bases short and J 9 bases short, with 9 bases between. The CDR3 loop is CASSLGFGEQFF. As DNA, the CDR3 is TGTGCCAGCAGTTTGGGCTTCGGTGAGCAGTTCTTC. The full variable domain, in which reference TRBV28 and TRBJ2-1 provide the parts outside the CDR3, is DVKVTQSSRYLVKRTGEKVFLECVQDMDHENMFWYRQDPGLGLRLIYFSYDVKMKEKGDIPEGYSVSREKKERFSLILESASTNQTSMYLCASSLGFGEQFFGPGTRLTVL.